The 18 T cell receptor beta chains reported below all come from one sample, sequenced in a study of radiation and T cells in renal cell carcinoma. Clones were sequenced by immunoSEQ multiplex PCR, and TCRdb holds only the in-frame ones, with some missing. The table includes 80,000 or so clones, roughly nine tenths detected once. Time point denoted: blood 4 weeks post-SBRT, at nephrectomy. Sample treatment: 15 Gy SBRT to primary tumor, nephrectomy 4 weeks later. The specimen was blood, collected from a patient whose treatment included radiotherapy and nephrectomy. The receptors shown here come from a woman aged 70-85 years with renal cell carcinoma.

The rearrangement joins TRBV27 to TRBJ1-1; D call uncertain. The germline CDR1 and CDR2 sequences are MNHEY and SMNVEV (reference sequence). V lost 5 bases and J lost 1, with 14 bases in between. The CDR3 is made up of 15 amino acids. The CDR3 loop reads CASSPELRRNTEAFF. The CDR3 DNA sequence: TGTGCCAGCAGTCCCGAACTACGAAGGAACACTGAAGCTTTCTTT.

This clone was seen a single time. The genes are TRBV7-6 and TRBJ2-2, with unresolved D. The germline CDR1 and CDR2 sequences are SGHVS and FNYEAQ. Trimming pared 1 base from V and 4 bases from J, leaving 10 bases between. The CDR3 runs 15 residues. The CDR3 coding sequence is TGTGCCAGCAGCTTAGACTGGATGGCCACCGGGGAGCTGTTTTTT. Its translation: CASSLDWMATGELFF.

This clone showed up just once. This chain joins TRBV27 and TRBJ2-5; tentative D call: TRBD1 (6 bases). V was cut by 5 bases and J by 1 base, with 14 bases left in between. The CDR3 runs 15 residues. Germline assignment: CDR1 MNHEY and CDR2 SMNVEV (reference sequence). The CDR3 DNA reads as TGTGCCAGCAGTCCGACCCTGACAGGCCAAGAGACCCAGTACTTC. It encodes CASSPTLTGQETQYF.

This rearrangement joins TRBV30 to TRBJ2-5, with 11 bases lining up with TRBD2. In germline, CDR1 is GTSNPN, CDR2 SVGIG (reference sequence). The length of the CDR3 is 13 residues. Germline trimming cut 6 bases from V and 5 bases from J; bases unmatched to any gene: 5. CDR3 sequence (DNA): TGTGCCTGTAGCGGGGGGGCGTGGGAGACCCAGTACTTC. This sequence encodes CACSGGAWETQYF.

The chain employs TRBV30 and TRBJ2-5; D is unresolved. The CDR3 spans 10 residues. Trimming took off 0 bases at V and 7 bases at J, with 3 bases between the two ends. Germline loops: CDR1 GTSNPN, CDR2 SVGIG (reference sequence). The CDR3 sequence is CAWSVGTQYF. The CDR3 bases are TGTGCCTGGAGTGTGGGGACCCAGTACTTC.

The CDR3 region is CSAPTGGPEYF. As DNA, the CDR3 is TGCAGTGCGCCGACAGGGGGCCCGGAGTACTTC. The chain couples TRBV20-1 to TRBJ2-7, with TRBD1 identical over 10 bases. V shed 6 bases, J shed 11 bases, and the junction held 7 bases outside the gene matches. The CDR3 extends over 11 amino acids. The germline CDR1 and CDR2 sequences are DFQATT and SNEGSKA (reference sequence).

This clone was counted a few times. V gene TRBV10-3 combines with J gene TRBJ2-5; tentatively, D is TRBD2 (5 bases). The CDR3 runs 12 residues. Germline assignment: CDR1 ENHRY and CDR2 SYGVKD. V shed 0 bases and J shed 8 bases, with 7 bases lying between them. The CDR3 nucleotides read TGTGCCATCAGTGAGTCCCGGGGTACCCAGTACTTC. Translation gives CAISESRGTQYF.

The table lists this clone with a count of one. This chain links TRBV7-2 with TRBJ2-7; TRBD2 matches 11 bases. V shed 0 bases and J 2 bases; nucleotides not matched to a gene: 0. CDR1 SGHTA and CDR2 FQGNSA come from the germline V gene. CDR3 length: 15 amino acids. The CDR3 reads CASSLASGGAYEQYF. For the CDR3, the DNA is TGTGCCAGCAGCTTAGCTAGCGGGGGGGCCTACGAGCAGTACTTC. Full variable domain (outside the CDR3, taken from reference TRBV7-2 and TRBJ2-7): GAGVSQSPSNKVTEKGKDVELRCDPISGHTALYWYRQSLGQGLEFLIYFQGNSAPDKSGLPSDRFSAERTGGSVSTLTIQRTQQEDSAVYLCASSLASGGAYEQYFGPGTRLTVT.

The chain is built from TRBV2 and TRBJ1-2, with D possibly TRBD1 on 6 matching bases. The CDR3 runs 14 residues. The ends were cut back, 7 bases at V and 8 bases at J, with 20 bases in the middle. Per the germline V gene, CDR1 is SNHLY and CDR2 is FYNNEI. The CDR3 coding sequence is TGTGCCAGCACCGCCCTTAGCAGGGGTTGGGGCTACACCTTC. Amino acids: CASTALSRGWGYTF.

The chain carries TRBV7-9 and TRBJ2-1; D gene ambiguous. Trimming took 5 bases from V and 7 from J, leaving 9 bases between them. This CDR3 region has 12 residues. Germline lookup yields CDR1 SEHNR and CDR2 FQNEAQ (reference sequence). CDR3 DNA sequence: TGTGCCAGCAGCCTATCCTGGAATGAGCAGTTCTTC. This translates into CASSLSWNEQFF. Looking up the rest from reference TRBV7-9 and TRBJ2-1 gives the full variable domain: DTGVSQNPRHKITKRGQNVTFRCDPISEHNRLYWYRQTLGQGPEFLTYFQNEAQLEKSRLLSDRFSAERPKGSFSTLEIQRTEQGDSAMYLCASSLSWNEQFFGPGTRLTVL.

This clone has only one observation. This chain uses TRBV5-1 with TRBJ2-5, with 8 bases identical to TRBD2. CDR1 and CDR2 from the germline V gene are SGHRS and YFSETQ. The CDR3 has 15 residues. V shed 1 base, J shed 4 bases, and the junction held 6 bases outside the gene matches. The CDR3 loop reads CASSLRAGARETQYF. CDR3 sequence (DNA): TGCGCCAGCAGCTTGAGAGCGGGGGCCAGAGAGACCCAGTACTTC.

This CDR3 reads CASSLGTSGAFSYNEQFF. In DNA form, the CDR3 reads TGCGCCAGCAGCTTGGGGACTAGCGGGGCCTTCTCCTACAATGAGCAGTTCTTC. This chain links TRBV5-1 with TRBJ2-1, with 12 nucleotides matching TRBD2. The CDR3 extends over 18 amino acids. V dropped 0 bases and J dropped 0; count of bases not matched to a gene: 4. Germline-derived CDR1 and CDR2 are SGHRS and YFSETQ.

This chain joins TRBV2 and TRBJ1-1, with D hard to call. Germline loops: CDR1 SNHLY, CDR2 FYNNEI. Trimming left V 7 bases short and J 5 bases short, with 14 bases between. This CDR3 comprises 13 residues. DNA for the CDR3: TGTGCCAGCACTACACTCGGACGGACTGAAGCTTTCTTT. This encodes CASTTLGRTEAFF.

The V call is TRBV30, the J call TRBJ2-2; the D gene is possibly TRBD1 (6 bases). Germline-derived CDR1 and CDR2 are GTSNPN and SVGIG (reference sequence). V lost 1 base to trimming and J lost 4 bases, with 16 bases between them. The CDR3 is 16 residues long. The CDR3 DNA follows: TGTGCCTGGAGTGATATGGGGGCGAGGGGCACCGGGGAGCTGTTTTTT. It specifies CAWSDMGARGTGELFF.

This clone has more than one count but fewer than ten. The chain is built from TRBV19 and TRBJ1-5; 8 nucleotides match TRBD1. The CDR3 covers 14 residues. J lost 1 base, V lost 9 bases, and 5 bases had no gene match. The germline V gene encodes CDR1 LNHDA and CDR2 SQIVND (reference sequence). Here the CDR3 reads CASMGQVSNQPQHF. In DNA, the CDR3 is TGTGCCAGCATGGGACAGGTGAGCAATCAGCCCCAGCATTTT.

This clone was seen more than once but under ten times. The CDR3 DNA reads TGTGCCAGCAGCCGACAGGAGGGTTACACTGAAGCTTTCTTT. Translating it yields CASSRQEGYTEAFF. V gene TRBV5-6 combines with J gene TRBJ1-1; tentatively, D is TRBD1 (6 bases). Trimming pared 4 bases from V and 3 bases from J, leaving 13 bases between. Per the germline V gene, CDR1 is SGHDT and CDR2 is YYEEEE. There are 14 residues in the CDR3. The variable domain in full, with the rest retrieved from reference TRBV5-6 and TRBJ1-1, is DAGVTQSPTHLIKTRGQQVTLRCSPKSGHDTVSWYQQALGQGPQFIFQYYEEEERQRGNFPDRFSGHQFPNYSSELNVNALLLGDSALYLCASSRQEGYTEAFFGQGTRLTVV.

The chain links TRBV5-1 to TRBJ1-1; 7 positions agree with TRBD1. With 4 bases clipped from V and 4 bases from J, the junction kept 4 bases outside the gene matches. Germline CDR1 reads SGHRS; CDR2 reads YFSETQ. The CDR3 runs to 13 residues. The CDR3 region is CASSLTGVTEAFF. CDR3 DNA sequence: TGCGCCAGCAGCCTTACAGGGGTCACTGAAGCTTTCTTT.

The chain joins TRBV6-1 to TRBJ1-2; D possibly corresponds to TRBD1 (6 bases). Trimming removed 0 bases at V and 7 bases at J, with 12 bases between. CDR1 and CDR2 from the germline V gene are MNHNS and SASEGT. The CDR3 covers 14 residues. In nucleotides, the CDR3 is TGTGCCAGCAGTGAAGCGGGGGGCGTTCGTGGCTACACCTTC. It yields the protein CASSEAGGVRGYTF.